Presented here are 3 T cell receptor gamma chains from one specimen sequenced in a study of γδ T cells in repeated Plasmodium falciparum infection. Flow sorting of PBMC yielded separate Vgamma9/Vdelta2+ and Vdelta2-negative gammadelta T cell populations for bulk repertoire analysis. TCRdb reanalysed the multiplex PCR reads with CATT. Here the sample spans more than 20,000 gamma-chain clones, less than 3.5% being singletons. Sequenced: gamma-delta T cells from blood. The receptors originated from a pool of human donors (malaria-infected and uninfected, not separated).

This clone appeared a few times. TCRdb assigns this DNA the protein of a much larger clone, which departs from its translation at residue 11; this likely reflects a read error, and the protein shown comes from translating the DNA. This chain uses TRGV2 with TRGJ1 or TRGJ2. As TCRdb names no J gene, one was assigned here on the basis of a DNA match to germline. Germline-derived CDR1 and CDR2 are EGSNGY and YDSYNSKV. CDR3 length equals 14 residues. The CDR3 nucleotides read TGTGCCACCTGGGACGGGCGGGTTTCTTATGAGAAACTCTTT. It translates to CATWDGRVSYEKLF.

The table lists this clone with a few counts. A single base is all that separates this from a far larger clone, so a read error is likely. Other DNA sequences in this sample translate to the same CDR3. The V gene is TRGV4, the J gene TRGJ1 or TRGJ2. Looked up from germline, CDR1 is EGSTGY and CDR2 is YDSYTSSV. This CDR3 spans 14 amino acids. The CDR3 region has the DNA TGTGCCACCTGGGATGAGACCCGTTATTATAAGAAACTCTTC. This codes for CATWDETRYYKKLF.

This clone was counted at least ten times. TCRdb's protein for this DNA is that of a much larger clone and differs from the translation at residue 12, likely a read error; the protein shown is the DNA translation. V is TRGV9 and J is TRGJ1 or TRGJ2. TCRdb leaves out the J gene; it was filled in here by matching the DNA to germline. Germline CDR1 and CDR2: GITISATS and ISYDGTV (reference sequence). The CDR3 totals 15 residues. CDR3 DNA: TGTGCCTTGTGGGAGTCCCCGGAGGTTTATTATGAGAAACTCTTT. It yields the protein CALWESPEVYYEKLF.